A few counts support the clone carrying this T cell receptor (beta chain). This sample is part of a study of patients and donors after allogeneic stem cell transplantation. TCRdb called the RT-PCR reads again in MiXCR, with one record for every CDR3 protein. The sample holds 400,000 to 450,000 distinct CDR3 sequences; around 16% are singletons and the top ten take around 7.9%. V lost 0 bases and J lost 7, with 11 bases in between. In germline, CDR1 is SGDLS, CDR2 YYNGEE. This CDR3 has 14 amino acids. This TCR came from a human donor who was either an allogeneic HSCT recipient or a stem cell or donor lymphocyte infusion donor (not recorded which). It is not recorded whose cells these are; they may come from a transplant donor. The sequenced sample was blood, either unsorted or a sorted T cell fraction (not recorded which). The V and J genes are TRBV9 and TRBJ2-1; D is tentatively TRBD1 or TRBD2 (6 bases each). The CDR3 nucleotides read TGTGCCAGCAGCGTAGCGGTAGGGGGGAATGAGCAGTTCTTC. Its protein product is CASSVAVGGNEQFF.